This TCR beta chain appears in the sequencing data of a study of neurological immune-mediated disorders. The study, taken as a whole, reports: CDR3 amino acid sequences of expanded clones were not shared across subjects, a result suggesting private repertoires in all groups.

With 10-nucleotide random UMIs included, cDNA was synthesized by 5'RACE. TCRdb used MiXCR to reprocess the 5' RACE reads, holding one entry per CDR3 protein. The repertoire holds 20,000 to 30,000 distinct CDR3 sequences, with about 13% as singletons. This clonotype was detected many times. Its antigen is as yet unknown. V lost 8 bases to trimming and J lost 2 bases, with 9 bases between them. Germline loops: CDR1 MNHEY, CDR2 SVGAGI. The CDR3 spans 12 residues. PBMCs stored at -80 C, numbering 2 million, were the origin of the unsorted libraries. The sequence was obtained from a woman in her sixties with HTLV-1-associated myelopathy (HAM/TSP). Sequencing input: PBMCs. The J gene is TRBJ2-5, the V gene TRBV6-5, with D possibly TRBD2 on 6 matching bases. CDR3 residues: CASGGIQETQYF. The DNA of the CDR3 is TGTGCCAGCGGGGGGATTCAAGAGACCCAGTACTTC.